A selection of T cell receptor beta chains follows, all from one sample in a study of cytomegalovirus exposure and HLA in healthy donors. Profiled with immunoSEQ multiplex PCR; TCRdb holds only in-frame clones, not every one. The sample has approximately 110,000 clones, around 75% seen once. Source material: PBMCs. The origin of the receptors is a man aged 30 to 45 in good health and CMV-seronegative. CDR3s include the opening cysteine and the closing phenylalanine or tryptophan. Fields, in order: J gene, V gene, D gene, clone size, CDR3 DNA, CDR3 protein. A D gene is named only where the DNA matches it firmly. The size field is filled for only some rows; it gives once, few, many or a size class.

>TRBJ2-5|TRBV5-8|NA|NA
TGTGCCAGCAGCTTAGTTCCTAGCCCGGTGGGGACCCAGTACTTC
CASSLVPSPVGTQYF
>TRBJ2-7|TRBV5-1|NA|NA
TGCGCCAGCAGCTTGTCCAGGGGCGACGAGCAGTACTTC
CASSLSRGDEQYF
>TRBJ1-2|TRBV4-1|NA|NA
TGCGCCAGCAGTGTCGGACAGACAGCTAACTATGGCTACACCTTC
CASSVGQTANYGYTF
>TRBJ1-6|TRBV6-1|NA|NA
TGTGCCAGCAGTGAGGACTCGGATCGCTCCTATAATTCACCCCTCCACTTT
CASSEDSDRSYNSPLHF
>TRBJ2-5|TRBV5-1|NA|NA
TGCGCCAGCAGCAGGGAGAGGCAAGAGACCCAGTACTTC
CASSRERQETQYF
>TRBJ1-2|TRBV30|NA|NA
TGTGCCTGGAAGCCAGTCAGGGGCCTCCACGGGGCTGGCTACACCTTC
CAWKPVRGLHGAGYTF
>TRBJ2-1|TRBV7-6|TRBD2|NA
TGTGCCAGCAGCCCCACTAGCGGGAGGGTGACCAATGAGCAGTTCTTC
CASSPTSGRVTNEQFF
>TRBJ1-1|TRBV7-6|NA|NA
TGTGCCAGCAGCGCCGTACAGGGTTTGAACATGAACACTGAAGCTTTCTTT
CASSAVQGLNMNTEAFF
>TRBJ2-3|TRBV5-1|NA|NA
TGCGCCAGCAAGAGGGTCTTGAGCACAGATACGCAGTATTTT
CASKRVLSTDTQYF
>TRBJ1-5|TRBV5-1|NA|NA
TGCGCCAGCAGTTCAGACGGCGGAAGCAATCAGCCCCAGCATTTT
CASSSDGGSNQPQHF
>TRBJ1-1|TRBV4-1|NA|many
TGCGCCAGCAGCCAGACAGAAATGAACACTGAAGCTTTCTTT
CASSQTEMNTEAFF
>TRBJ2-1|TRBV9|TRBD1|NA
TGTGCCAGCAGCGTAAAGGGACAGAACAATGAGCAGTTCTTC
CASSVKGQNNEQFF
>TRBJ2-7|TRBV21-1|NA|NA
TGTGCCAGCAGCATTTGGGACAGGGCGGAAACCTACGAGCAGTACTTC
CASSIWDRAETYEQYF
>TRBJ1-5|TRBV19|NA|NA
TGTGCCAGTAGTATAGAGCAGGGAAGCAATCAGCCCCAGCATTTT
CASSIEQGSNQPQHF
>TRBJ1-5|TRBV27|NA|NA
TGTGCCAGCAGTTTATCATCCGGGGTGGGCCAGCCCCAGCATTTT
CASSLSSGVGQPQHF
>TRBJ2-2|TRBV4-2|TRBD1|few
TGTGCCAGCAGCCCCCTGGTAGGGACAGGGGTGGCCACCGGGGAGCTGTTTTTT
CASSPLVGTGVATGELFF
>TRBJ1-4|TRBV5-6|TRBD1|NA
TGTGCCAGCAGCTCACTCCGGGACAGGGATGGGGTCGATGAAAAACTGTTTTTT
CASSSLRDRDGVDEKLFF
>TRBJ2-5|TRBV6-5|NA|NA
TGTGCCAGCAGTTACTCGACAAGCCTGTACCAAGAGACCCAGTACTTC
CASSYSTSLYQETQYF
>TRBJ2-7|TRBV28|TRBD1|NA
TGTGCCGCTTCGGACAGGGGCATCGGCGAGCAGTACTTC
CAASDRGIGEQYF
>TRBJ2-3|TRBV28|NA|NA
TGTGCCAGCAGTTTCCTTGTTGCTGGAGGGGGCAATACGCAGTATTTT
CASSFLVAGGGNTQYF
>TRBJ2-5|TRBV7-6|TRBD1|NA
TGTGCCAGCAGCATCCGGACAGGAGAGGGGACCCAGTACTTC
CASSIRTGEGTQYF
>TRBJ1-2|TRBV30|NA|NA
TGTGCCTGGAGTGGGACATTCTATGGCTACACCTTC
CAWSGTFYGYTF
>TRBJ2-7|TRBV14|NA|NA
TGTGCCAGCAGCCAAATGGTGGTTGCCGGGGGAACCCACGAGCAGTACTTC
CASSQMVVAGGTHEQYF
>TRBJ1-5|TRBV21-1|NA|NA
TGTGCCAGCAGCAAAGTTCCGCGACAGGGAATGTCCAGCAATCAGCCCCAGCATTTT
CASSKVPRQGMSSNQPQHF
>TRBJ2-1|TRBV15|TRBD1|once
TGTGCCACCAGCAGGTACGGGACAGATGTTTACAATGAGCAGTTCTTC
CATSRYGTDVYNEQFF
>TRBJ1-1|TRBV6-1|TRBD1|NA
TGTGCCAGCACCCCGCTTGGGACAGCGAACACTGAAGCTTTCTTT
CASTPLGTANTEAFF
>TRBJ2-7|TRBV4-2|TRBD2|NA
TGTGCCAGCAGCCAATATGGGGGGCAGCGGGAGAAACTCTTTTACGAGCAGTACTTC
CASSQYGGQREKLFYEQYF
>TRBJ2-1|TRBV28|TRBD2|NA
TGTGCCAGCAGCCCACTAGCGGGAGGGAACAATGAGCAGTTCTTC
CASSPLAGGNNEQFF
>TRBJ1-1|TRBV9|NA|NA
TGTGCCAGCAGCGTCACCCCGGGACAAGTCATGAACACTGAAGCTTTCTTT
CASSVTPGQVMNTEAFF
>TRBJ2-5|TRBV28|TRBD2|once
TGTGCCAGCACTAGCGGGAGGGAGACCCAGTACTTC
CASTSGRETQYF
>TRBJ1-5|TRBV7-2|NA|NA
TGTGCCAGCAGCTTAGGCGGGGGCAACAATCAGCCCCAGCATTTT
CASSLGGGNNQPQHF
>TRBJ1-1|TRBV2|NA|few
TGTGCCAGCAGTGAATTTGGGCCTGAAGCTTTCTTT
CASSEFGPEAFF
>TRBJ1-3|TRBV15|NA|once
TGTGCCACCAGCAGAGATTTGACCGCGCTTCGGGGTGGAAACACCATATATTTT
CATSRDLTALRGGNTIYF
>TRBJ1-2|TRBV5-1|NA|NA
TGCGCCAGCAGCACGGGGGGCGTTTCACAAATCGGCTACACCTTC
CASSTGGVSQIGYTF
>TRBJ1-2|TRBV11-2|NA|NA
TGTGCCAGCAGCTTAGGAGGATCCTTCTATGGCTACACCTTC
CASSLGGSFYGYTF
>TRBJ2-3|TRBV30|TRBD2|NA
TGTGCCTGGTCTCCCGGGGGGGATACGCAGTATTTT
CAWSPGGDTQYF